This record covers a single T cell receptor beta chain. This clone was detected only a few times. Its antigen is currently not known. No quality values exist for individual bases; no much larger clone is one base distant. In light of the paper, this sample's time point label describes: about 28 days (+/-7) after the second vaccine dose. The sample's treatment or condition label, in plain terms: meningococcal conjugate vaccine given as trial control. Vaccinee samples came from UK trials COV001 and COV002, including a single-blind randomized controlled phase 2/3 trial of AZD1222 (ChAdOx1 nCoV-19) in healthy adults. Trial participant PBMC samples were collected at day 0 and day 28 after the second dose for TCRbeta chain sequencing. The CDR3 regions of human TCRbeta chains were subjected to immunosequencing. The authors' pipeline ran thus. TCRs in the repertoires were compared against a reference library of SARS-CoV-2-specific TCRs that had been generated with the MIRA antigen-specificity platform. Breadth meant the fraction of unique TCRs that were SARS-CoV-2-associated, whereas depth meant the fraction of total T cells that were SARS-CoV-2-associated. Using the MIRA data, every spike-specific TCR was mapped to the spike region that the TCR reacted to and assigned to either a CD4 or a CD8 class. Log10-transformed breadth and depth values were compared by one-way ANOVA with Sidak's multiple comparisons tests. TCRdb stores this immuneACCESS table with in-frame sequences only. Part of the clones is absent; in the studies checked, under half of the shortfall reflects unresolved V genes, and no reason is known for the rest. For V, J and clone size, that table is used; D and trimming come from the DNA. For this sample the table gives about 180,000 clones, of which just under 90% were detected only once. Of the sample, about 4.3% is held by the ten largest clones.

This entry is derived from a study of T cell responses to AZD1222 COVID-19 vaccine (dated by TCRdb to the early 2020s). About the full investigation: A total of roughly 240 trial participants underwent TCR sequencing, of whom some 210 received two doses of AZD1222 and around 26 received two doses of the MenACWY control vaccine. Trial participants were enrolled by age into 18-55, 56-69 and 70-plus year subgroups, with roughly 160, 29 and 62 TCR-sequenced participants respectively. Here is what the overall study found, with its caveats: The whole spike protein was spanned by vaccine-associated CD4 TCRs, and dominant responses were seen in regions 160-218 and 743-854. Spike-specific TCR breadth and depth rose significantly after two AZD1222 doses compared with day 0 and with MenACWY recipients. Because no samples from the day 14 peak response were available, repertoires could be characterized only after the peak T cell response. Conclusions about previously exposed vaccinees are limited, since just 6 or 7 AZD1222 recipients were seropositive for SARS-CoV-2 at baseline. Most participants were white British and females outnumbered males, and the authors suggested that clonal diversity may have been underestimated. Nearly half of unique spike-specific TCRs reportedly recognized epitopes outside regions mutated in the B.1.351 and B.1.1.7 variants. The 56-69-year group was small, and its depth increase did not reach significance, likely because of low power.

The cysteine opens and the phenylalanine closes a CDR3 of 14 amino acids. Just the 42-base CDR3 DNA is kept, in frame starting at base 1. The germline V gene yields MDHEN for CDR1 and SYDVKM for CDR2. V lost 4 bases and J lost 4 bases; the stretch between them is 13 bases long. The source is an adult who received the MenACWY meningococcal vaccine as a control. The chain is assembled from TRBV28 and TRBJ1-2, with TRBD1 perhaps the D gene, on 5 matching bases. The sequences come from peripheral blood, collected 28 days after the second dose of the MenACWY control vaccine. The CDR3 corresponds to CASSSTARGYGYTF. The DNA sequence follows: TGTGCCAGCAGTTCGACAGCTAGGGGCTATGGCTACACCTTC.